The rows below give T cell receptor beta chains drawn from one sample of a study of a mutant IDH1 vaccine in newly diagnosed glioma. No cognate antigen is known for these TCRs. Profiling relied on immunoSEQ multiplex PCR, and the TCRdb table lists in-frame clones only, not all of them. This sample has 35,000 to 40,000 clones, with 80% to 85% found just once. The specimen was PBMCs, collected from a glioma patient whose treatment included an IDH1 peptide vaccine. The receptor set was obtained from a man aged 35-49 years with glioma. CDR3s include the opening cysteine and the closing phenylalanine or tryptophan. A D gene is named only where the DNA matches it firmly. Clone size appears in some rows only: once, few, many, or a class for an expanded clone.

clone size: .; D gene: .; V gene: TRBV19; J gene: TRBJ1-5; CDR3 DNA: TGTGCCAGTAGTCGGAGGAACAATCAGCCCCAGCATTTT; CDR3 protein: CASSRRNNQPQHF
clone size: .; D gene: .; V gene: TRBV11-2; J gene: TRBJ1-4; CDR3 DNA: TGTGCCAGCAGCTTAGGGGGACTACCAGCAGTTAATGAAAAACTGTTTTTT; CDR3 protein: CASSLGGLPAVNEKLFF
clone size: .; D gene: .; V gene: TRBV6-5; J gene: TRBJ1-2; CDR3 DNA: TGTGCCAGCAGTTCCGGGGTAACTCGTGGCTACACCTTC; CDR3 protein: CASSSGVTRGYTF
clone size: few; D gene: TRBD2; V gene: TRBV9; J gene: TRBJ2-3; CDR3 DNA: TGTGCCAGCAGCGTAGGATCGGGAGGCGATACGCAGTATTTT; CDR3 protein: CASSVGSGGDTQYF
clone size: .; D gene: .; V gene: TRBV5-1; J gene: TRBJ1-4; CDR3 DNA: TGCGCCAGCAGCTTGGCCAGGGCTGATGAAAAACTGTTTTTT; CDR3 protein: CASSLARADEKLFF
clone size: .; D gene: TRBD2; V gene: TRBV10-3; J gene: TRBJ2-1; CDR3 DNA: TGTGCCATCAGTGAGACAGGACTAGCGGGGGTGTGGGATGAGCAGTTCTTC; CDR3 protein: CAISETGLAGVWDEQFF
clone size: .; D gene: TRBD2; V gene: TRBV10-3; J gene: TRBJ2-1; CDR3 DNA: TGTGCCATCAGTGAGTCGACGGGAGGATACTACAATGAGCAGTTCTTC; CDR3 protein: CAISESTGGYYNEQFF
clone size: few; D gene: .; V gene: TRBV6-4; J gene: TRBJ2-7; CDR3 DNA: TGTGCCAGCAGTGATAGTACACGAAGGGGCAGGAACGAGCAGTACTTC; CDR3 protein: CASSDSTRRGRNEQYF
clone size: .; D gene: .; V gene: TRBV18; J gene: TRBJ2-7; CDR3 DNA: TGTGCCAGCACGACTGACTACGAGCAGTACTTC; CDR3 protein: CASTTDYEQYF
clone size: .; D gene: .; V gene: TRBV19; J gene: TRBJ2-7; CDR3 DNA: TGTGCCAGCAGGAGGGATCCCTTAGTGCCGGAGCAGTACTTC; CDR3 protein: CASRRDPLVPEQYF
clone size: .; D gene: .; V gene: TRBV10-3; J gene: TRBJ2-1; CDR3 DNA: TGTGCCATCAGTGAGCAGAATAGCGGCTACTACAATGAGCAGTTCTTC; CDR3 protein: CAISEQNSGYYNEQFF
clone size: .; D gene: TRBD1; V gene: TRBV5-1; J gene: TRBJ2-2; CDR3 DNA: TGCGCCAGCAACCGACAGGGGGCGGACACCGGGGAGCTGTTTTTT; CDR3 protein: CASNRQGADTGELFF
clone size: .; D gene: TRBD1; V gene: TRBV6-5; J gene: TRBJ2-5; CDR3 DNA: TGTGCCAGCAGGCCCGGACAGGGGGTTACCCAGTACTTC; CDR3 protein: CASRPGQGVTQYF
clone size: .; D gene: .; V gene: TRBV18; J gene: TRBJ1-2; CDR3 DNA: TGTGCCAGCTCACCCATGGACAATAACTATGGCTACACCTTC; CDR3 protein: CASSPMDNNYGYTF
clone size: .; D gene: .; V gene: TRBV25-1; J gene: TRBJ2-6; CDR3 DNA: TGTGCCAGCAGTGAATTGGGATCCCTTCGCTCTGGGGCCAACGTCCTGACTTTC; CDR3 protein: CASSELGSLRSGANVLTF
clone size: .; D gene: .; V gene: TRBV5-4; J gene: TRBJ1-1; CDR3 DNA: TGTGCCAGCAGCGCCGGGGGCACTGAAGCTTTCTTT; CDR3 protein: CASSAGGTEAFF
clone size: few; D gene: TRBD1; V gene: TRBV7-2; J gene: TRBJ1-5; CDR3 DNA: TGTGCCAGCAGCACCGGGACAGGGACTCATAGCAATCAGCCCCAGCATTTT; CDR3 protein: CASSTGTGTHSNQPQHF
clone size: .; D gene: .; V gene: TRBV6-1; J gene: TRBJ2-4; CDR3 DNA: TGTGCCAGCAGTGAAATCGGTGGAGGGAATACCAAAAACATTCAGTACTTC; CDR3 protein: CASSEIGGGNTKNIQYF